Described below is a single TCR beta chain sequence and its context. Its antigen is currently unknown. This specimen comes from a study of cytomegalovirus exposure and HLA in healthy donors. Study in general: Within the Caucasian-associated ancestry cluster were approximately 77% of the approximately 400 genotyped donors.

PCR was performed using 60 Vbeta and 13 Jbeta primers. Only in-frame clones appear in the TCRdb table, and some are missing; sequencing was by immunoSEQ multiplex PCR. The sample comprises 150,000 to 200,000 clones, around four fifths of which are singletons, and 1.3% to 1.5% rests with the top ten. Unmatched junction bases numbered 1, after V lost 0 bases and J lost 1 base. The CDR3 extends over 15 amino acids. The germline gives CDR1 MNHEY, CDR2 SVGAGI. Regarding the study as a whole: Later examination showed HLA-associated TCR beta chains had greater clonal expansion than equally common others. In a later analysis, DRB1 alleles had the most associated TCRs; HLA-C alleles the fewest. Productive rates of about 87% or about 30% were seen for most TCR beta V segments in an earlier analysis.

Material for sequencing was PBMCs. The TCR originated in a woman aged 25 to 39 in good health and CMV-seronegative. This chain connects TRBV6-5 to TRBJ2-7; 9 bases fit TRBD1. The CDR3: CASSYSGTGSYEQYF. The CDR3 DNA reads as TGTGCCAGCAGTTACTCCGGGACAGGGTCCTACGAGCAGTACTTC.